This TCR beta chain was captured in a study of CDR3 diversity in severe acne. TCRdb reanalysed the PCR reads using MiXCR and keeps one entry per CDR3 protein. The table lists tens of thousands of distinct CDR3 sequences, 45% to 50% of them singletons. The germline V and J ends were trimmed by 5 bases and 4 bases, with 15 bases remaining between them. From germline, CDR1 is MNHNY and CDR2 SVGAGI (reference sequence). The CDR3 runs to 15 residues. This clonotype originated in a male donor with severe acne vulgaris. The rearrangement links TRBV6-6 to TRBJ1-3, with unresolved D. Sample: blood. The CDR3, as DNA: TGTGCCAGCAGTGAAAAGGGCTTCTCCGGAAACACCATATATTTT. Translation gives CASSEKGFSGNTIYF.